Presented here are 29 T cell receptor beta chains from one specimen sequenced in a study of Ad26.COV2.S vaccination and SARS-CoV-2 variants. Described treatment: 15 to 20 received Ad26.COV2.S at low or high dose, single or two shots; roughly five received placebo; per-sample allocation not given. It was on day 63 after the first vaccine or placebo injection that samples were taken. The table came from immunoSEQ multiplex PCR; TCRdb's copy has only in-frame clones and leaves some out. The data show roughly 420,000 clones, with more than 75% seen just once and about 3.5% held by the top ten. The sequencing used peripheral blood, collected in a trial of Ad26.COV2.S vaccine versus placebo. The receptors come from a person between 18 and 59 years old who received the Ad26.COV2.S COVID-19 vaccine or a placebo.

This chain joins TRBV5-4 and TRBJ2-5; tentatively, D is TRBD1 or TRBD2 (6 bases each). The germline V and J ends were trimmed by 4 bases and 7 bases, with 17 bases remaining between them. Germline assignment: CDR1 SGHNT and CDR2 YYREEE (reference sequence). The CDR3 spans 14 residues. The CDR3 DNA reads TGTGCCAGCAGCGAGGACTGGGGGGCGGGGACCCAGTACTTC. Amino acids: CASSEDWGAGTQYF.

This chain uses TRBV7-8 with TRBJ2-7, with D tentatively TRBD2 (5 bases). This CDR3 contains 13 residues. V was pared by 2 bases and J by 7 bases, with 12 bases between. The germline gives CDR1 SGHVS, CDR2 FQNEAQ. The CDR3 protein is CASSLQEEREQYF. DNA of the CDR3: TGTGCCAGCAGCTTACAGGAGGAGAGGGAGCAGTACTTC.

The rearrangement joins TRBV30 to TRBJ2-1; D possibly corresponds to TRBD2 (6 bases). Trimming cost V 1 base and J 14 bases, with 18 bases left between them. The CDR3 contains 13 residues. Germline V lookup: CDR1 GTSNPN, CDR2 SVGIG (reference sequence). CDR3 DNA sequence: TGTGCCTGGAGTGGACAACGACTAGGCCGGGAGTTCTTC. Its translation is CAWSGQRLGREFF.

The CDR3: CASNPYRSTDNEQFF. CDR3 DNA sequence: TGCGCCAGCAACCCCTATCGCAGTACCGACAATGAGCAGTTCTTC. The chain joins TRBV5-1 to TRBJ2-1; D not certain. Trimming removed 6 bases from V and 5 bases from J, with 18 bases in between. The CDR3 loop spans 15 amino acids. The V gene's germline CDR1 is SGHRS and CDR2 YFSETQ.

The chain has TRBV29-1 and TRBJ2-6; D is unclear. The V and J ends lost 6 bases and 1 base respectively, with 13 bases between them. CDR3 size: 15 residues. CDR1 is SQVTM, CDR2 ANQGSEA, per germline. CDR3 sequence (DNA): TGCAGCGTCCCAGAACTGGGATCTGGGGCCAACGTCCTGACTTTC. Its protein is CSVPELGSGANVLTF.

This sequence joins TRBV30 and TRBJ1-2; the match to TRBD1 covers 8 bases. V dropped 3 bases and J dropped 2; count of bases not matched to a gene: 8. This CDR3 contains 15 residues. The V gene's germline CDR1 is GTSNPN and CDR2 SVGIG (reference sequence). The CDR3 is CAWSGLGQGNYGYTF. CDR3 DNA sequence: TGTGCCTGGAGCGGTCTAGGACAGGGAAACTATGGCTACACCTTC.

This CDR3 is CASSPPTNMNTEAFF. The CDR3 coding sequence is TGTGCCAGCTCACCACCGACAAATATGAACACTGAAGCTTTCTTT. V is TRBV18 and J is TRBJ1-1; D unclear. Germline CDR1 reads KGHSH; CDR2 reads LQKENI. The CDR3 contains 15 residues. Trimming pared 0 bases from V and 0 bases from J, leaving 8 bases between. Variable domain in full (rest from reference TRBV18 and TRBJ1-1): NAGVMQNPRHLVRRRGQEARLRCSPMKGHSHVYWYRQLPEEGLKFMVYLQKENIIDESGMPKERFSAEFPKEGPSILRIQQVVRGDSAAYFCASSPPTNMNTEAFFGQGTRLTVV.

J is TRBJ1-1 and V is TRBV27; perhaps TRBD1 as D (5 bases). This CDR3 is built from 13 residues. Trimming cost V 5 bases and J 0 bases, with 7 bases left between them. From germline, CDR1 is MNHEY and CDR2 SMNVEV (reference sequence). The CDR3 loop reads CASSVGLNTEAFF. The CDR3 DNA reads TGTGCCAGCAGTGTGGGGCTGAACACTGAAGCTTTCTTT.

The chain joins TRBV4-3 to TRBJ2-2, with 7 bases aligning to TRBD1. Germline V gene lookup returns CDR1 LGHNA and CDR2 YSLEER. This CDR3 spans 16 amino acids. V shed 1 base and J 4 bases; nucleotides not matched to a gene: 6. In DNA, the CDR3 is TGCGCCAGCAGCCAAGGAGGGGGCAGGCGCACCGGGGAGCTGTTTTTT. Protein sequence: CASSQGGGRRTGELFF.

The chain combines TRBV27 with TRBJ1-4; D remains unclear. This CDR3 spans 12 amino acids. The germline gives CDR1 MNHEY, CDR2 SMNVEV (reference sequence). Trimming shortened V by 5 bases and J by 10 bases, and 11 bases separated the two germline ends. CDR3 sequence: CASSPSMGKLFF. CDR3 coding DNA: TGTGCCAGCAGTCCATCCATGGGAAAACTGTTTTTT.

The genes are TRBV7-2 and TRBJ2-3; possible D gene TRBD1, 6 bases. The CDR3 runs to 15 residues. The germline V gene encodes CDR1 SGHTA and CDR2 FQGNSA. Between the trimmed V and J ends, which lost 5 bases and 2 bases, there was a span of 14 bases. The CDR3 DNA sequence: TGTGCCAGCAGCCCCAGGGGCGGAATCACAGATACGCAGTATTTT. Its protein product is CASSPRGGITDTQYF.

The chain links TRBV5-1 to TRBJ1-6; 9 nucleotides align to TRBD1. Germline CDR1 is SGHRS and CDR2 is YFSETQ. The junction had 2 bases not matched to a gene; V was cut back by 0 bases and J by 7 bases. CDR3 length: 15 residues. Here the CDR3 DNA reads TGCGCCAGCAGCTTGGGAGGGACAGGGAATTCACCCCTCCACTTT. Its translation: CASSLGGTGNSPLHF.

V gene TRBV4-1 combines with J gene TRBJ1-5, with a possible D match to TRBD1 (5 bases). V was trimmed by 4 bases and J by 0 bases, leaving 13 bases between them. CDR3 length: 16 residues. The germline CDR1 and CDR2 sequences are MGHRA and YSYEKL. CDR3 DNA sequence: TGCGCCAGCAGCCTAGCGACAGCCACTAGCAATCAGCCCCAGCATTTT. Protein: CASSLATATSNQPQHF.

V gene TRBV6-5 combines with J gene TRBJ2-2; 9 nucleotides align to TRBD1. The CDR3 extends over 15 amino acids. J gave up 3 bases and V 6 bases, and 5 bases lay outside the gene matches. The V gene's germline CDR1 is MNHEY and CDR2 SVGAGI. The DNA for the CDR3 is TGTGCCAGCAGCCGGGACAGGGTCGACACCGGGGAGCTGTTTTTT. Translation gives CASSRDRVDTGELFF.

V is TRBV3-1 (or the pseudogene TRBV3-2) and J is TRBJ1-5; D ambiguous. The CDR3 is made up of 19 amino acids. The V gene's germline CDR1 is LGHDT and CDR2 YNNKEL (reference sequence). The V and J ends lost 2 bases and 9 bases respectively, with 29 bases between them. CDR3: CASSQTKSPLTKTEPPQHF. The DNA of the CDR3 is TGTGCCAGCAGCCAAACTAAAAGCCCCCTGACTAAAACCGAGCCGCCCCAGCATTTT.

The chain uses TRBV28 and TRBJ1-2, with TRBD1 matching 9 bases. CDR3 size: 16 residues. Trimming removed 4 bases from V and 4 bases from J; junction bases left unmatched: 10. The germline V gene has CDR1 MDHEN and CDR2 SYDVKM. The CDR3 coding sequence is TGTGCCAGCAGTTCGTCCGGGACAGGGATCTCCTATGGCTACACCTTC. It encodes CASSSSGTGISYGYTF.

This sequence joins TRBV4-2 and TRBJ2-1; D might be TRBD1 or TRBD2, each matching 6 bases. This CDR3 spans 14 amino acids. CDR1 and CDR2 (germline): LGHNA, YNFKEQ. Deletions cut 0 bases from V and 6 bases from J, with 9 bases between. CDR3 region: CASSQEGGVNEQFF. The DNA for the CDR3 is TGTGCCAGCAGCCAAGAGGGGGGCGTCAATGAGCAGTTCTTC.

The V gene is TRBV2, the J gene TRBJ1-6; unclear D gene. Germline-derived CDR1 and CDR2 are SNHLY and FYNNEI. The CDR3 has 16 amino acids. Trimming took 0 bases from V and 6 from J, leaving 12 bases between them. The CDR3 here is CASSEATAATNSPLHF. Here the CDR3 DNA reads TGTGCCAGCAGTGAAGCGACGGCAGCCACTAATTCACCCCTCCACTTT.

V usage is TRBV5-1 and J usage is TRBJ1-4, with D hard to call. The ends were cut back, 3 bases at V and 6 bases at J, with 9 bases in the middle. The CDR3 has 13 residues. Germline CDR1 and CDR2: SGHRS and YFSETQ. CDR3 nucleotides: TGCGCCAGCAGCTGGGAGGTTGATGAAAAACTGTTTTTT. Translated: CASSWEVDEKLFF.

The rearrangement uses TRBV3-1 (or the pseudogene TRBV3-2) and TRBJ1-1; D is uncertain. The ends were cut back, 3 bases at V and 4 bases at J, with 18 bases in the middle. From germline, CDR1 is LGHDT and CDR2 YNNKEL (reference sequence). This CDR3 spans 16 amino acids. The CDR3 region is CASSQGLEAWGTEAFF. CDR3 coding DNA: TGTGCCAGCAGCCAGGGGTTAGAGGCGTGGGGCACTGAAGCTTTCTTT.

The CDR3 DNA reads TGCAGCGTTGAAAAAAGATCTAGCGGGGGGGCCCCCGATACGCAGTATTTT. Its translation is CSVEKRSSGGAPDTQYF. This chain connects TRBV29-1 to TRBJ2-3; TRBD2 aligns across 12 bases. V shed 2 bases, J shed 6 bases, and the junction held 12 bases outside the gene matches. Germline V gives CDR1 SQVTM, CDR2 ANQGSEA. The CDR3 sequence is 17 residues long.

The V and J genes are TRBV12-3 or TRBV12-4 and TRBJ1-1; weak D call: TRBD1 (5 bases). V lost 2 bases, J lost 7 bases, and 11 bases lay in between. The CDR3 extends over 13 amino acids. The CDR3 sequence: CASSLQTVNEAFF. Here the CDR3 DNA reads TGTGCCAGCAGTTTACAGACAGTTAATGAAGCTTTCTTT.

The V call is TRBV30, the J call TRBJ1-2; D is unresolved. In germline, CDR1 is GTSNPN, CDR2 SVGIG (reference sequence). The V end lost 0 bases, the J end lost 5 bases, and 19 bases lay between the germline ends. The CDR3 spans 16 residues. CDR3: CAWSVDRASPLYGYTF. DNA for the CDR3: TGTGCCTGGAGTGTAGACCGGGCCTCACCTTTATATGGCTACACCTTC.

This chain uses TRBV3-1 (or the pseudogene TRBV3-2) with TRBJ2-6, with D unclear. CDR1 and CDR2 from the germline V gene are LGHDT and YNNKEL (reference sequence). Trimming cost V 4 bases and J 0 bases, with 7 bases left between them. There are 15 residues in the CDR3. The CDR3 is CASSPTYSGANVLTF. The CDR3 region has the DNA TGTGCCAGCAGCCCAACTTACTCTGGGGCCAACGTCCTGACTTTC.

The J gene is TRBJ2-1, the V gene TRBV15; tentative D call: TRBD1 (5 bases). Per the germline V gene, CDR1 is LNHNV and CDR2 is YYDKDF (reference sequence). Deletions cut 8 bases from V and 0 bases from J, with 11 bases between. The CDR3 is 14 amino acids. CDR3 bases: TGTGCCACCTTTCAGGGAAGCTCCTACAATGAGCAGTTCTTC. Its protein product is CATFQGSSYNEQFF.

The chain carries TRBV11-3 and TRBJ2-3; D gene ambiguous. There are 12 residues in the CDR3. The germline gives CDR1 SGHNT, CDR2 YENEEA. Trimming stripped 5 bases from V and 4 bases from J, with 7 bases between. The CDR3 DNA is TGTGCCAGCAGCGGCGTCTCAGATACGCAGTATTTT. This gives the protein CASSGVSDTQYF.

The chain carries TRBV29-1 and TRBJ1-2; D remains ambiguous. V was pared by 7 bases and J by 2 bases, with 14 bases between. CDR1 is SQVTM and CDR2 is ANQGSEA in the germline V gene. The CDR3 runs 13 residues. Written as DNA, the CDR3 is TGCAGCGCTACGGAAGACAAGAACTATGGCTACACCTTC. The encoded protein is CSATEDKNYGYTF.

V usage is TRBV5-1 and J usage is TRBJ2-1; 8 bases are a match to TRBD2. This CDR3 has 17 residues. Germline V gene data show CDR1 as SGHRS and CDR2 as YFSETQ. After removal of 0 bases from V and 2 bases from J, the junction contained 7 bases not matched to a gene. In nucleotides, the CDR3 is TGCGCCAGCAGCTTGGCCACAACGGGGGGGCCCTACAATGAGCAGTTCTTC. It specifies CASSLATTGGPYNEQFF.

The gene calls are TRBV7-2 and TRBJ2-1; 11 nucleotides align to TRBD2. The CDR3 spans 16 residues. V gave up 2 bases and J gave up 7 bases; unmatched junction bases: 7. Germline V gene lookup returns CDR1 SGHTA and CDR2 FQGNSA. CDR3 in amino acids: CASSLFSGGAGNEQFF. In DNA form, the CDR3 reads TGTGCCAGCAGCTTATTTAGCGGGGGGGCCGGTAATGAGCAGTTCTTC.